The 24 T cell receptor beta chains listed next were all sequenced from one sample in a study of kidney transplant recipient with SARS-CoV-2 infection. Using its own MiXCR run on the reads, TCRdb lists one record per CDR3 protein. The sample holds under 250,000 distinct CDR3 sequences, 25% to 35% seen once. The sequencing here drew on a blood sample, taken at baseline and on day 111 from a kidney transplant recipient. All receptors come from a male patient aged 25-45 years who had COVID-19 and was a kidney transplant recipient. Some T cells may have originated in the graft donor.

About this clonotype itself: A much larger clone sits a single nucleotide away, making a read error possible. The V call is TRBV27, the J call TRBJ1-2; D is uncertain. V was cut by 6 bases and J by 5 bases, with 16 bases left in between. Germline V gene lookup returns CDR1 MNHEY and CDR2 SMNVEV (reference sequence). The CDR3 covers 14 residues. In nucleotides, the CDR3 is TGTGCCAGCAGACTCCAGGAATCGAGTTATGGCTACACCTTC. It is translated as CASRLQESSYGYTF.

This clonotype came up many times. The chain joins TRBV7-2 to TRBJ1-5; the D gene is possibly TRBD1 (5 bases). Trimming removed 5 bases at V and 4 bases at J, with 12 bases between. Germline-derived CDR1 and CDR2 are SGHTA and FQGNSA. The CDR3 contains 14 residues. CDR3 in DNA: TGTGCCAGCAGCCCTCGACAGTCGAATCAGCCCCAGCATTTT. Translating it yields CASSPRQSNQPQHF.

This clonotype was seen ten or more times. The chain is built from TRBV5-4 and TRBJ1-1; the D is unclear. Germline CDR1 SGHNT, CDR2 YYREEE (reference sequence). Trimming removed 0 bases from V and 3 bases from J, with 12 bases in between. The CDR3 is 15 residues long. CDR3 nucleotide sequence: TGTGCCAGCAGCTTGGGGGCCCAGCCGGACACTGAAGCTTTCTTT. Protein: CASSLGAQPDTEAFF. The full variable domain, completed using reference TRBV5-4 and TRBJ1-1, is ETGVTQSPTHLIKTRGQQVTLRCSSQSGHNTVSWYQQALGQGPQFIFQYYREEENGRGNFPPRFSGLQFPNYSSELNVNALELDDSALYLCASSLGAQPDTEAFFGQGTRLTVV.

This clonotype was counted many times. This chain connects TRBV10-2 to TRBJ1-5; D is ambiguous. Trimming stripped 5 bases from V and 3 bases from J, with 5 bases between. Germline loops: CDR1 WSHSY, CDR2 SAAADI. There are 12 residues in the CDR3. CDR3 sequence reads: CASSILNQPQHF. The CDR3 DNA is TGCGCCAGCAGTATACTCAATCAGCCCCAGCATTTT.

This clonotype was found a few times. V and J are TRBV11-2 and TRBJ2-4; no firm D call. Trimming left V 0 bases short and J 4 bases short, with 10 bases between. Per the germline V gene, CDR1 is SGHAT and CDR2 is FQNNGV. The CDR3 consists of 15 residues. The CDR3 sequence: CASSLDHDIKNIQYF. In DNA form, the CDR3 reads TGTGCCAGCAGCTTAGATCACGACATTAAAAACATTCAGTACTTC.

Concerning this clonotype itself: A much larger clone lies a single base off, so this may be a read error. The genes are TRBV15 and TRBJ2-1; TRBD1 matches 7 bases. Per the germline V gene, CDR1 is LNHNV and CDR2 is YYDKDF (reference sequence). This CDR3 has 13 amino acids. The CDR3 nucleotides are TGTGCCGCCAGCAGGGACACAGGGGATGAGCAGTTCTTC. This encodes CAASRDTGDEQFF.

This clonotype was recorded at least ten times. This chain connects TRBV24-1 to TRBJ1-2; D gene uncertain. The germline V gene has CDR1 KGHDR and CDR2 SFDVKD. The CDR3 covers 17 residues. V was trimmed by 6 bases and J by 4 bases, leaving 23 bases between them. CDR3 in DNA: TGTGCCACCAGTCCTATGGTTAGTACCAGAAAGACCTATGGCTACACCTTC. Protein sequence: CATSPMVSTRKTYGYTF.

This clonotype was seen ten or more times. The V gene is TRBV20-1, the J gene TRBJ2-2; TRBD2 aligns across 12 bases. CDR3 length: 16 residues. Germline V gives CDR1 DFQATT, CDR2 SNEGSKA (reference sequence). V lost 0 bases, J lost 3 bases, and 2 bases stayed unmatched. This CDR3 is CSARERTSGDTGELFF. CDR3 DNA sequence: TGCAGTGCTAGAGAGCGGACTAGCGGGGACACCGGGGAGCTGTTTTTT.

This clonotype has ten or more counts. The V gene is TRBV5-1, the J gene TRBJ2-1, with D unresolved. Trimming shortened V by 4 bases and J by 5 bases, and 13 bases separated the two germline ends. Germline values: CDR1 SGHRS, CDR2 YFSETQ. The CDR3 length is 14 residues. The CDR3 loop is CASSRRPANNEQFF. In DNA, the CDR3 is TGCGCCAGCAGCCGGCGCCCCGCTAACAATGAGCAGTTCTTC. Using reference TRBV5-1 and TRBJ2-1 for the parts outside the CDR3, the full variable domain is KAGVTQTPRYLIKTRGQQVTLSCSPISGHRSVSWYQQTPGQGLQFLFEYFSETQRNKGNFPGRFSGRQFSNSRSEMNVSTLELGDSALYLCASSRRPANNEQFFGPGTRLTVL.

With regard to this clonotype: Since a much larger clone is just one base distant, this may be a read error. The chain's CDR3 is CASNPGFSGNTIYF. The CDR3 coding sequence is TGTGCCAGCAACCCAGGCTTCTCTGGAAACACCATATATTTT. The rearrangement links TRBV7-2 to TRBJ1-3; D is undetermined. Trimming shortened V by 7 bases and J by 0 bases, and 10 bases separated the two germline ends. CDR3 length: 14 amino acids. Germline-derived CDR1 and CDR2 are SGHTA and FQGNSA.

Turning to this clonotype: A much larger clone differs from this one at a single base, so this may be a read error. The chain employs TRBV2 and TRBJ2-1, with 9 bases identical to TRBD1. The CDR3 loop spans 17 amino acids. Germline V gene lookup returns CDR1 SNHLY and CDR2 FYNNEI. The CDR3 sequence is CARSEARSGQGTDEQFF. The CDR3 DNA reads TGTGCCCGCAGTGAAGCGCGCTCGGGACAGGGTACCGATGAGCAGTTCTTC.

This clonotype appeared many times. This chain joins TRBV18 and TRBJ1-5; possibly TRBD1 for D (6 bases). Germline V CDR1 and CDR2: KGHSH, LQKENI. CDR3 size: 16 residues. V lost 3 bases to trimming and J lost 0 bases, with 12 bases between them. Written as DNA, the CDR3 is TGTGCCAGCTCACCCGGACAGACAAATAGCAATCAGCCCCAGCATTTT. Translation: CASSPGQTNSNQPQHF.

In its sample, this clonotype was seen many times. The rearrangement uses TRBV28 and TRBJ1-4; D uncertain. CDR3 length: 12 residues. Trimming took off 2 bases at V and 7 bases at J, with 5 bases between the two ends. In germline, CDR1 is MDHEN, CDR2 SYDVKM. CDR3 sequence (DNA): TGTGCCAGCAGTTTAAACAGTGAAAAACTGTTTTTT. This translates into CASSLNSEKLFF.

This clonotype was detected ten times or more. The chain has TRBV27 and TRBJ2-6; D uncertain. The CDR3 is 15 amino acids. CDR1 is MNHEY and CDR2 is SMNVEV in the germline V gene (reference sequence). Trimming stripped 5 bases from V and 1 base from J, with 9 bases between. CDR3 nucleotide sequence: TGTGCCAGCAGTCTTTTCCCATCTGGGGCCAACGTCCTGACTTTC. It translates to CASSLFPSGANVLTF.

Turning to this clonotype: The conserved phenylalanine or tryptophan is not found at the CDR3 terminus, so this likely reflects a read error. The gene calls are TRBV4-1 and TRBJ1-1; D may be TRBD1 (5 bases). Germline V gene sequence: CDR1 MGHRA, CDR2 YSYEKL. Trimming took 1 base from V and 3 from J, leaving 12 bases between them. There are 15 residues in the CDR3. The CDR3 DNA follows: TGCGCCAGCAGCCAAGTTTATGGGGGGGACACTGAAGCTTTCTGT. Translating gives CASSQVYGGDTEAFC.

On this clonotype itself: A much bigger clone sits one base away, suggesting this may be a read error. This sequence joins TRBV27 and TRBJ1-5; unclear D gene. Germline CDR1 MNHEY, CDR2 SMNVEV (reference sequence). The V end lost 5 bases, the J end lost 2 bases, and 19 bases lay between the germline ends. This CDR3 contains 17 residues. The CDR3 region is CASSPSPPESGNQPQHF. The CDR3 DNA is TGTGCCAGCAGTCCCTCCCCTCCAGAGTCGGGCAATCAGCCCCAGCATTTT.

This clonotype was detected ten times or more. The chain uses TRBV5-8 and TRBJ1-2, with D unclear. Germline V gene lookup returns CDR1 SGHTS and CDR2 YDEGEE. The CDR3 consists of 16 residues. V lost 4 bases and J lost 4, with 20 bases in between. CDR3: CASSGSHPRKTYGYTF. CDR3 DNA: TGTGCCAGCAGCGGAAGTCATCCACGAAAGACCTATGGCTACACCTTC.

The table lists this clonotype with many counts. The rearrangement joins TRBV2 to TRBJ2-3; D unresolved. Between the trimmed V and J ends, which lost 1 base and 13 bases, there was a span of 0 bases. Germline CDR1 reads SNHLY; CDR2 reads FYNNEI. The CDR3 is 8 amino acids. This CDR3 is CASSEEYF. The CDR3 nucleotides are TGTGCCAGCAGTGAAGAGTATTTT. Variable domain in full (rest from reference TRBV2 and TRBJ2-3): EPEVTQTPSHQVTQMGQEVILRCVPISNHLYFYWYRQILGQKVEFLVSFYNNEISEKSEIFDDQFSVERPDGSNFTLKIRSTKLEDSAMYFCASSEEYFGPGTRLTVL.

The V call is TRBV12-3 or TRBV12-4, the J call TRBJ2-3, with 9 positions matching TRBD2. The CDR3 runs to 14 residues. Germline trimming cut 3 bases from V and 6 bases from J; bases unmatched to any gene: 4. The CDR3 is CASSFMAGGDTQYF. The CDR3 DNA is TGTGCCAGCAGTTTTATGGCGGGAGGGGATACGCAGTATTTT.

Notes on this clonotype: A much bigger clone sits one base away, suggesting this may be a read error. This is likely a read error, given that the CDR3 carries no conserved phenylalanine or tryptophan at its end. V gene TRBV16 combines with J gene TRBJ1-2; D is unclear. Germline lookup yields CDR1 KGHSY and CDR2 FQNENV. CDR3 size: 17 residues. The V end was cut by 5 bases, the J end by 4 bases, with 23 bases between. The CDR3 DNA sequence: TGTGCCAGCAGCAATTTGATGGTCGTTAGAAAGACCTATGGCTACACCTCC. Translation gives CASSNLMVVRKTYGYTS.

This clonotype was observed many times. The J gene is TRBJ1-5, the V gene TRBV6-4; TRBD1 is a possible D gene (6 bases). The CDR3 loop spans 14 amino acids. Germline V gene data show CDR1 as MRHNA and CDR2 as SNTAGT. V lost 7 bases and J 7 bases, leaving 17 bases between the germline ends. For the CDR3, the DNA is TGTGCCAGCATTCTCAGGGGTATAGGACAGCCCCAGCATTTT. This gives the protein CASILRGIGQPQHF.

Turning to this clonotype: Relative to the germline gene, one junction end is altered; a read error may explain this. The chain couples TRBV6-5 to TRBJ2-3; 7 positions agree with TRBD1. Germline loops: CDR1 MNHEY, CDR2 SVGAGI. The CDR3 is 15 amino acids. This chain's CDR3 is CASSSWTGSIDTQYF. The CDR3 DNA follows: TGTGCCAGCAGCTCCTGGACAGGAAGCATAGATACGCAGTATTTT.

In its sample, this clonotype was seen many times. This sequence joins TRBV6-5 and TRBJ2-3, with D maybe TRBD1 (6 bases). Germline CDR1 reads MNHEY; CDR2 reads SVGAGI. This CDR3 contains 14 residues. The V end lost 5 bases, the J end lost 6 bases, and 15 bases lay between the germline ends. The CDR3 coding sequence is TGTGCCAGCAGTCCCCGGGCAGGGGAGGATACGCAGTATTTT. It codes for CASSPRAGEDTQYF.

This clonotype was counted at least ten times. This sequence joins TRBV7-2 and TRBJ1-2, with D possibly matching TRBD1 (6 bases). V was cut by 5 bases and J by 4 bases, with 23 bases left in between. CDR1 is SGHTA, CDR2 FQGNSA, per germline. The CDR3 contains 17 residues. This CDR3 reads CASSILDRDGKTYGYTF. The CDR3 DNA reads TGTGCCAGCAGCATACTGGACAGAGACGGAAAGACCTATGGCTACACCTTC.